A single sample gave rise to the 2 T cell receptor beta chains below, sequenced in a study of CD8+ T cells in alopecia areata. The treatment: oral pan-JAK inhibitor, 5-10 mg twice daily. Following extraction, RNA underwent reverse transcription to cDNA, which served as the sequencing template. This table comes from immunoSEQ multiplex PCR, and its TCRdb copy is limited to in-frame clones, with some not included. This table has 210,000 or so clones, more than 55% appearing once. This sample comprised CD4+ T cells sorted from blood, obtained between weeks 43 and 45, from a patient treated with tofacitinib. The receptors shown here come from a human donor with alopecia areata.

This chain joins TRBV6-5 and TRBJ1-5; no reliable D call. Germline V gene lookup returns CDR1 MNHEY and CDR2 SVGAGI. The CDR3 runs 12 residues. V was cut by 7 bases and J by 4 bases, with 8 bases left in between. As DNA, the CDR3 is TGTGCCAGCAACGGAGAGAATCAGCCCCAGCATTTT. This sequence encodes CASNGENQPQHF.

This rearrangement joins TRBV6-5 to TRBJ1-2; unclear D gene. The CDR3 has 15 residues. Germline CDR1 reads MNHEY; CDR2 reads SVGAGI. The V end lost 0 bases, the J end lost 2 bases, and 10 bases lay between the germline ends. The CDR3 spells CASSYSREANYGYTF. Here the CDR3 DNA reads TGTGCCAGCAGTTACTCTCGAGAGGCGAACTATGGCTACACCTTC.